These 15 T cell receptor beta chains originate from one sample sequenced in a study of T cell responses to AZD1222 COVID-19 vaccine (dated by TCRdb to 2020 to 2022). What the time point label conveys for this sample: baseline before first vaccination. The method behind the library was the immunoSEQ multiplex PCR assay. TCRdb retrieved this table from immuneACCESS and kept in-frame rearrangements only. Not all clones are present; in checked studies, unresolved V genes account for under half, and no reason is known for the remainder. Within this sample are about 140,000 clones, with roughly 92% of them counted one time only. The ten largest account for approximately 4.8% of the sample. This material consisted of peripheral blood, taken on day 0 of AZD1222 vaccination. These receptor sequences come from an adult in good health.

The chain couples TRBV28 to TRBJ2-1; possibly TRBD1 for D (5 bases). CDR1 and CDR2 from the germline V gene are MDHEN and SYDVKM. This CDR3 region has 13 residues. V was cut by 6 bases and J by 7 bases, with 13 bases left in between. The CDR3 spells CASRTGIWNEQFF. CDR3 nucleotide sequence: TGTGCCAGCAGAACAGGAATTTGGAATGAGCAGTTCTTC.

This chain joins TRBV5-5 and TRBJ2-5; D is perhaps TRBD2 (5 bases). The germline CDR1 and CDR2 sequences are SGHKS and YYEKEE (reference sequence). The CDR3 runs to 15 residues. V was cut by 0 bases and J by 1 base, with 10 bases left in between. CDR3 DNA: TGTGCCAGCAGCTTGGGGCTAGCCTTCCAAGAGACCCAGTACTTC. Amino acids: CASSLGLAFQETQYF.

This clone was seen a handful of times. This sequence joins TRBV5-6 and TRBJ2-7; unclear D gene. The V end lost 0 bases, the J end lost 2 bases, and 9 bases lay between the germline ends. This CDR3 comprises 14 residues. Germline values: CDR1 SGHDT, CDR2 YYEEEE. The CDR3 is CASSLGASPYEQYF. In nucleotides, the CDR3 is TGTGCCAGCAGCTTGGGGGCATCACCCTACGAGCAGTACTTC.

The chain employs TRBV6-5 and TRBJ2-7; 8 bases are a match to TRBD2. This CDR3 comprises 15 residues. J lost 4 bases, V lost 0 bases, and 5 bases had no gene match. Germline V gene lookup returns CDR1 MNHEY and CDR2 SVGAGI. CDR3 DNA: TGTGCCAGCAGTTACTCCCGGGAGGGCCGATACGAGCAGTACTTC. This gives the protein CASSYSREGRYEQYF.

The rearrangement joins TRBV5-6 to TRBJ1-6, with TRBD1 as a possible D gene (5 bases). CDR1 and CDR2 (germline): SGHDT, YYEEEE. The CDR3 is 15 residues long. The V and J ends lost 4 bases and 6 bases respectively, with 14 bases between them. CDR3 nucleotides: TGTGCCAGCAGCAATACCGGGACGTTTAATTCACCCCTCCACTTT. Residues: CASSNTGTFNSPLHF.

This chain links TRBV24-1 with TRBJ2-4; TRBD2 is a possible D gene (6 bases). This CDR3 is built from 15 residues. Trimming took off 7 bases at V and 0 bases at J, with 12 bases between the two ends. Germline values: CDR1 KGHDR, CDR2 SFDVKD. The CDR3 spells CATSEGTLAKNIQYF. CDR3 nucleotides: TGTGCCACCAGCGAGGGGACTTTAGCCAAAAACATTCAGTACTTC.

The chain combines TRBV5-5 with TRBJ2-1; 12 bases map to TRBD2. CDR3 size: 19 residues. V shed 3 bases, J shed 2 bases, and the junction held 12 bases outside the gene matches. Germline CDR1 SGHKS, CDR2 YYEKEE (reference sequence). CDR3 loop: CASSSSRLAGEVTYNEQFF. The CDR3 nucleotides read TGTGCCAGCAGCTCGAGTCGACTAGCGGGAGAAGTTACCTACAATGAGCAGTTCTTC.

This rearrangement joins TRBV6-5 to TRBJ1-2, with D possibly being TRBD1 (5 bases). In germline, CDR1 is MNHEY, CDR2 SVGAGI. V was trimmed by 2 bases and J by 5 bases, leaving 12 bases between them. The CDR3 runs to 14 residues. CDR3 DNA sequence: TGTGCCAGCAGTTACACCACAGGATTGTATGGCTACACCTTC. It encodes CASSYTTGLYGYTF.

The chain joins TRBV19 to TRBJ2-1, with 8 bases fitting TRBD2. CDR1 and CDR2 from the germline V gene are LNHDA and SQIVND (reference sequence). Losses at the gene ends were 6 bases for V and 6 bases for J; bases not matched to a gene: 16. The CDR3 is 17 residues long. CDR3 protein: CASRTGGPSDYFNEQFF. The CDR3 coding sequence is TGTGCCAGTAGAACGGGAGGGCCCTCGGATTATTTCAATGAGCAGTTCTTC.

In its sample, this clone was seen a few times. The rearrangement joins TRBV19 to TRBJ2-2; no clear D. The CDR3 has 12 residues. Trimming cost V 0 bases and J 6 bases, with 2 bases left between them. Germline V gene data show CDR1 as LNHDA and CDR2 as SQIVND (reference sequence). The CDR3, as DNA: TGTGCCAGTAGTATAGATTCCGGGGAGCTGTTTTTT. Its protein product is CASSIDSGELFF. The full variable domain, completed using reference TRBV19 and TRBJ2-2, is DGGITQSPKYLFRKEGQNVTLSCEQNLNHDAMYWYRQDPGQGLRLIYYSQIVNDFQKGDIAEGYSVSREKKESFPLTVTSAQKNPTAFYLCASSIDSGELFFGEGSRLTVL.

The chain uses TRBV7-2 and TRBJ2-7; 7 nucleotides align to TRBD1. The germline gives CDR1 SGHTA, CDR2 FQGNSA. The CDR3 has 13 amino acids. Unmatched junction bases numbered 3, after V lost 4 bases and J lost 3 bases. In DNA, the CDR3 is TGTGCCAGCAGCTCGGGACAGTTCTACGAGCAGTACTTC. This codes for CASSSGQFYEQYF.

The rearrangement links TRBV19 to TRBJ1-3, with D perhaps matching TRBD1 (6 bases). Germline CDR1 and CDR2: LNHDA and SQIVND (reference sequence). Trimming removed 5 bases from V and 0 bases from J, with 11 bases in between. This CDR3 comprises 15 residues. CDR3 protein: CASSPLGGSGNTIYF. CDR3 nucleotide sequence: TGTGCCAGTAGTCCTTTAGGGGGCTCTGGAAACACCATATATTTT.

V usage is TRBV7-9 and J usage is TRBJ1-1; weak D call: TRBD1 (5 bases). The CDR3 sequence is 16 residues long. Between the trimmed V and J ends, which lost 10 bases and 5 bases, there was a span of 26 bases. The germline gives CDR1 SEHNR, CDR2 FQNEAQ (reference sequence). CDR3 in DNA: TGTGCCAACCTACCCTGGGGGAATACAGGCCGGACTGAAGCTTTCTTT. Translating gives CANLPWGNTGRTEAFF.

The CDR3 loop is CASSPPAGTEAFF. The CDR3 DNA reads TGTGCCAGCTCACCACCGGCTGGCACTGAAGCTTTCTTT. V and J are TRBV18 and TRBJ1-1; no reliable D call. Germline assignment: CDR1 KGHSH and CDR2 LQKENI. The ends were cut back, 0 bases at V and 4 bases at J, with 6 bases in the middle. The CDR3 runs to 13 residues.

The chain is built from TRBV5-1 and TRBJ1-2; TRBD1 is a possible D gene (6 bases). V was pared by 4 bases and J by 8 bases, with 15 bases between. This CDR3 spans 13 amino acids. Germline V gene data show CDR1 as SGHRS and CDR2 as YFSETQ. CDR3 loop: CASSITGIGGYTF. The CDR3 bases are TGCGCCAGCAGCATAACAGGGATAGGGGGCTACACCTTC. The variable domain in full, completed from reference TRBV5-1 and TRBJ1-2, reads KAGVTQTPRYLIKTRGQQVTLSCSPISGHRSVSWYQQTPGQGLQFLFEYFSETQRNKGNFPGRFSGRQFSNSRSEMNVSTLELGDSALYLCASSITGIGGYTFGSGTRLTVV.